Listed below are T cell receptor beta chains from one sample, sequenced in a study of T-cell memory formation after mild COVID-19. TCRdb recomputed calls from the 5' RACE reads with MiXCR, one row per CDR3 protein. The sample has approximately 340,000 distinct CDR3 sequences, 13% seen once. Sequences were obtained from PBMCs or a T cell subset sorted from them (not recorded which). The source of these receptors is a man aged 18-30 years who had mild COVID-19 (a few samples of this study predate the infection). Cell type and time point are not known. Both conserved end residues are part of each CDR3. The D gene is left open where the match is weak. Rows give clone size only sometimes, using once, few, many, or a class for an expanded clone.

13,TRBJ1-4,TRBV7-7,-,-,TGTGCCAGCAGCTTGCGGGTGGGTGAAAAACTGTTTTTT,CASSLRVGEKLFF
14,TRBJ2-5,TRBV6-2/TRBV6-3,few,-,TGTGCCAGCAGTTACTCGGGACCTGGAGAGACCCAGTACTTC,CASSYSGPGETQYF
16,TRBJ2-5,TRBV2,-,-,TGTGCCAGCAGTGAAGGTCGGGATCATCGGGGGGAGACCCAGTACTTC,CASSEGRDHRGETQYF
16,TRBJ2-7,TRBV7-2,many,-,TGTGCCAGCAGCCGTGACCGATCGAAGGTCTCCTACGAGCAGTACTTC,CASSRDRSKVSYEQYF
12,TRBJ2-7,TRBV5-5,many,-,TGTGCCAGCAGCTTGTCGCGCTACGAGCAGTACTTC,CASSLSRYEQYF
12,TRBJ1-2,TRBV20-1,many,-,TGCAGTGCTAGGGCGGGTAACTATGGCTACACCTTC,CSARAGNYGYTF
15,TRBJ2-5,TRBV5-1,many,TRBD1,TGCGCCAGCAGCTCCCGGACAGGGGGCAAGGAGACCCAGTACTTC,CASSSRTGGKETQYF
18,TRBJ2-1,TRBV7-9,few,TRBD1,TGTGCCAGCAGCCGAGAGGGGATACAGGGGTGGGGCTACAATGAGCAGTTCTTC,CASSREGIQGWGYNEQFF
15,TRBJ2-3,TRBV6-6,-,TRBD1,TGTGCCAGCAGCAAACAGGGGGTTCGAACAGATACGCAGTATTTT,CASSKQGVRTDTQYF
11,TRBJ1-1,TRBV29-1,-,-,TGCAGCGTCTTGGAGGCGGGCGAAGCTTTCTTT,CSVLEAGEAFF
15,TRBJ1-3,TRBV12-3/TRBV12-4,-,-,TGTGCCAGCAGTTTGAGTCACGGAACCGGAAACACCATATATTTT,CASSLSHGTGNTIYF
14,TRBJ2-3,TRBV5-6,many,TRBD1,TGTGCCAGCATTAACAGGGGTAGCACAGATACGCAGTATTTT,CASINRGSTDTQYF
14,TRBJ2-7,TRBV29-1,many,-,TGCAGCGTTATCCGGGACACCCCCCTCTACGAGCAGTACTTC,CSVIRDTPLYEQYF
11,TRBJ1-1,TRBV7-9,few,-,TGTGCCAGCAGCTCCGAGGTTGAAGCTTTCTTT,CASSSEVEAFF
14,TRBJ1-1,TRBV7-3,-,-,TGTGCCAGCAGCCCTGGGGGCGAGAACACTGAAGCTTTCTTT,CASSPGGENTEAFF
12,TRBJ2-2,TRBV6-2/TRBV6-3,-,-,TGTGCCACCGTGGGGGACACCGGGGAGCTGTTTTTT,CATVGDTGELFF
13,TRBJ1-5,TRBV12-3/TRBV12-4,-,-,TGTGCCAGCAGTTTAGATCCAAGATGGCCCCAGCATTTT,CASSLDPRWPQHF
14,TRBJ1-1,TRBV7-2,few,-,TGTGCCAGCAGCTTAAGGGACTTTAACACTGAAGCTTTCTTT,CASSLRDFNTEAFF
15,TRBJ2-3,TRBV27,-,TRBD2,TGTGCCAGCAGTTTCACGGGACTAGCACCAGATACGCAGTATTTT,CASSFTGLAPDTQYF
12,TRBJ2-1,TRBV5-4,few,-,TGTGCCAGCAGCTATGGCGGGGAGATACAGTTCTTC,CASSYGGEIQFF
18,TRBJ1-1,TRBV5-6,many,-,TGTGCCAGCAGCCTGCTTGGGGGGGGCTGGGGTGAGAACACTGAAGCTTTCTTT,CASSLLGGGWGENTEAFF
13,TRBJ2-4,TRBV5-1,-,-,TGCGCCAGCAGCCCCGGGGGCGCGGACATTCAGTACTTC,CASSPGGADIQYF
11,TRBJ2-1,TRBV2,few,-,TGTGCCAGCAGGTATTCGCATGAGCAGTTCTTC,CASRYSHEQFF
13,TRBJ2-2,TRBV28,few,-,TGTGCCAGCAGTTCGACTACCACCGGGGAGCTGTTTTTT,CASSSTTTGELFF
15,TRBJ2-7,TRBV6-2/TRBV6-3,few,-,TGTGCCAGCAGTCTACTCAGCGATTCCGCCTACGAGCAGTACTTC,CASSLLSDSAYEQYF
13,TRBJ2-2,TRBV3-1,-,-,TGTGCCAGCAGCACAATAAGGACCGGGGAGCTGTTTTTT,CASSTIRTGELFF
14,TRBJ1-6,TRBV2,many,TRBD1,TGTGCCAGCAAGGGGGACAGCCATAATTCACCCCTCCACTTT,CASKGDSHNSPLHF
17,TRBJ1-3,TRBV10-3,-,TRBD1,TGTGCCATCAGTGAGTCGAGACAGGGGGCTTTTGGAAACACCATATATTTT,CAISESRQGAFGNTIYF
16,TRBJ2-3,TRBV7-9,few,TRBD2,TGTGCCAGCAGCCCTCGTCCCGGGACTAGTTCAGATACGCAGTATTTT,CASSPRPGTSSDTQYF
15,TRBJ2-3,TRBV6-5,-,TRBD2,TGTGCCAGCATTCGCAGGCCGGGGGGATCAGATACGCAGTATTTT,CASIRRPGGSDTQYF
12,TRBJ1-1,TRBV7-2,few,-,TGTGCCAGCAGCGTCCCTCGGACGGCCCAGAGGTTT,CASSVPRTAQRF
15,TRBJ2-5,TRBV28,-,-,TGTGCCAGCAGTCTCTGGACCGCCTCCCAAGAGACCCAGTACTTC,CASSLWTASQETQYF
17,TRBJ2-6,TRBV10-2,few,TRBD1,TGCGCCAGCAGATCCGGGACAGGGAGATCTGGGGCCAACGTCCTGACTTTC,CASRSGTGRSGANVLTF
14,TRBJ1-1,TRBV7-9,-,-,TGTGCCAGCAGCTTAAGGGGGAATCCTCTTGAAGCTTTCTTT,CASSLRGNPLEAFF
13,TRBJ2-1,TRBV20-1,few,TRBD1,TGCAGTGCTGATTCCGGGACAGGGGATGAGCAGTTCTTC,CSADSGTGDEQFF
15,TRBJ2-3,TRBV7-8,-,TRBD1,TGTGCCAGCAGCTTACGGGACAGCCGCACAGATACGCAGTATTTT,CASSLRDSRTDTQYF
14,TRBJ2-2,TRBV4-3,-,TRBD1,TGCGCCAGCAGCCAGACAGGGGTGGTCGGGGAGCTGTTTTTT,CASSQTGVVGELFF
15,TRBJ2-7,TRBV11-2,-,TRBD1,TGTGCCAGCAGCCCCCGGACAGGGAGCTCCTACGAGCAGTACTTC,CASSPRTGSSYEQYF
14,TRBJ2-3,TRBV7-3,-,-,TGTGCCAGCAGTCCTTGGGGCCGCCCAGATACGCAGTATTTT,CASSPWGRPDTQYF
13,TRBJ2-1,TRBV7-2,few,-,TGTGCCAGCAGCCCCGACGGTAACAATGAGCAGTTCTTC,CASSPDGNNEQFF
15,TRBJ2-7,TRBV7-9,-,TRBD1,TGTGCCAGCAGCCACCCCGGGACAGGATACTACGAGCAGTACTTC,CASSHPGTGYYEQYF
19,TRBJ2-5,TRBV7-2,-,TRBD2,TGTGCCAGCAGCTCAGGGTGGGGTCGGGGACTAGCGGAACAAGAGACCCAGTACTTC,CASSSGWGRGLAEQETQYF
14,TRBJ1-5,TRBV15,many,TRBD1,TGTGCCACCAGCAGCCAGGGGGCTGGTCAGCCCCAGCATTTT,CATSSQGAGQPQHF
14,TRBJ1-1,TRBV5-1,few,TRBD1,TGCGCCAGCACAAGACAGGGCCCTCCGAGTGAAGCTTTCTTT,CASTRQGPPSEAFF
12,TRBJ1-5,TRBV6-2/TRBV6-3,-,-,TGTGCCAGCAGTTTCCGGGAGCAGCCCCAGCATTTT,CASSFREQPQHF